This is a list of T cell receptor beta chains from one sample in a study of radiotherapy plus CTLA-4 blockade in lung cancer. The protocol was immunoSEQ multiplex PCR, while the TCRdb copy is restricted to in-frame clones and leaves out a portion. This table has approximately 95,000 clones, 75% to 90% appearing once. The input for sequencing was peripheral blood, taken from a patient treated with radiotherapy plus ipilimumab. These receptors originate from a human donor with non-small cell lung cancer who had a partial response to radiotherapy plus ipilimumab. The CDR3 runs from the conserved cysteine through the conserved F or W. Fields, in order: clone size, V gene, J gene, D gene, CDR3 DNA, CDR3 protein. A D gene is named only where the DNA matches it firmly. Clone size, where shown, is once, few, many, or a class for clones that have expanded.

clone_size: NA
v_call: TRBV5-1
j_call: TRBJ2-1
d_call: TRBD2
cdr3_nt: TGCGCCAGCAGCTTGGGGCTAGCGGATTACAATGAGCAGTTCTTC
cdr3_aa: CASSLGLADYNEQFF

clone_size: NA
v_call: TRBV27
j_call: TRBJ2-7
d_call: NA
cdr3_nt: TGTGCCAGCAGCCCTTTCCCGGGGGAGCAGTACTTC
cdr3_aa: CASSPFPGEQYF

clone_size: NA
v_call: TRBV28
j_call: TRBJ2-2
d_call: NA
cdr3_nt: TGTGCCAGCAGGGCGCAGGGGCTAGGCACCGGGGAGCTGTTTTTT
cdr3_aa: CASRAQGLGTGELFF

clone_size: NA
v_call: TRBV11-2
j_call: TRBJ2-1
d_call: TRBD2
cdr3_nt: TGTGCCAGCAGCTTAGAACAGAGCGGGAGGGACCCAACCTACAATGAGCAGTTCTTC
cdr3_aa: CASSLEQSGRDPTYNEQFF

clone_size: NA
v_call: TRBV5-6
j_call: TRBJ2-7
d_call: TRBD1
cdr3_nt: TGTGCCAGCAGCCAGACAGGGACAACCTACGAGCAGTACTTC
cdr3_aa: CASSQTGTTYEQYF

clone_size: once
v_call: TRBV29-1
j_call: TRBJ2-3
d_call: NA
cdr3_nt: TGCAGCGTGGAACGGGACATCTACACAGATACGCAGTATTTT
cdr3_aa: CSVERDIYTDTQYF

clone_size: few
v_call: TRBV30
j_call: TRBJ1-4
d_call: NA
cdr3_nt: TGTGCCTGGAGGGAGGACAGCTTAAATGAAAAACTGTTTTTT
cdr3_aa: CAWREDSLNEKLFF

clone_size: NA
v_call: TRBV27
j_call: TRBJ2-7
d_call: TRBD2
cdr3_nt: TGTGCCAGCAGTTTAAGGGTAGCGGGTGAATTCTACGAGCAGTACTTC
cdr3_aa: CASSLRVAGEFYEQYF

clone_size: NA
v_call: TRBV5-1
j_call: TRBJ1-3
d_call: TRBD1
cdr3_nt: TGCGCCAGCAGCTGGACAGGGGCTGGAAACACCATATATTTT
cdr3_aa: CASSWTGAGNTIYF

clone_size: NA
v_call: TRBV5-4
j_call: TRBJ2-5
d_call: TRBD2
cdr3_nt: TGTGCCAGCAGCTTAACTAGCGGGACTTTAGAGACCCAGTACTTC
cdr3_aa: CASSLTSGTLETQYF

clone_size: NA
v_call: TRBV19
j_call: TRBJ1-5
d_call: TRBD1
cdr3_nt: TGTGCCAGTAGTTACACAGGGGTAGCGAATCAGCCCCAGCATTTT
cdr3_aa: CASSYTGVANQPQHF

clone_size: NA
v_call: TRBV6-5
j_call: TRBJ1-1
d_call: NA
cdr3_nt: TGTGCCAGCAGTTACTCTCGGGGGGACACTGAAGCTTTCTTT
cdr3_aa: CASSYSRGDTEAFF

clone_size: NA
v_call: TRBV6-1
j_call: TRBJ2-1
d_call: TRBD1
cdr3_nt: TGTGCCAGCAGTGAAGAACAGGGGGCGCGGGATGAGCAGTTCTTC
cdr3_aa: CASSEEQGARDEQFF

clone_size: NA
v_call: TRBV2
j_call: TRBJ1-2
d_call: NA
cdr3_nt: TGTGCCAGCAGACTTAATTTTAGGGCAGGGTATGGCTACACCTTC
cdr3_aa: CASRLNFRAGYGYTF